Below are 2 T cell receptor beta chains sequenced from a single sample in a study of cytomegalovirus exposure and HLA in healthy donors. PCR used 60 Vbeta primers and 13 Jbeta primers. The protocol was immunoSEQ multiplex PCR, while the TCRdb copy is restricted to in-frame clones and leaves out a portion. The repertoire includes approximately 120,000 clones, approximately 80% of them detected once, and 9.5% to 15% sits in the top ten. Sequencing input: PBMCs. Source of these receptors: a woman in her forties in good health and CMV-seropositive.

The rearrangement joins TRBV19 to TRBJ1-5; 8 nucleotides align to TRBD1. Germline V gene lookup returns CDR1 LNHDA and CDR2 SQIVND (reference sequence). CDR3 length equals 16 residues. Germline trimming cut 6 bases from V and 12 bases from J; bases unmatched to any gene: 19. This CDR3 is CASRNALGTGMTNQHF. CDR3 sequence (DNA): TGTGCCAGTAGGAACGCCCTCGGGACAGGAATGACAAACCAGCATTTT.

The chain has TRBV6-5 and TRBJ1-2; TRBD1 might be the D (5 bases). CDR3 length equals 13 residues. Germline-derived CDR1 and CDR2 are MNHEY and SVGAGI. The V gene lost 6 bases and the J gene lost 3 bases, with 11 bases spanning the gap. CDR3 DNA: TGTGCCAGCAGAAAGGGCAGGGACTATGGCTACACCTTC. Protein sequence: CASRKGRDYGYTF.